Detailed here is one TCR beta chain. Assay: immunoSEQ multiplex PCR; the TCRdb copy retains only in-frame clones and omits some. The sample lists about 88,000 clones; about nine tenths were seen once. This sample was taken from a study of T cell responses to AZD1222 COVID-19 vaccine. The CDR3 covers 12 residues. The V end lost 4 bases, the J end lost 13 bases, and 11 bases lay between the germline ends. CDR1 is MNHEY, CDR2 SMNVEV, per germline (reference sequence). The sequence derives from an adult in good health. The rearrangement links TRBV27 to TRBJ1-6; D is unresolved. The sample in question was peripheral blood, obtained on day 0 of AZD1222 vaccination. The CDR3 region has the DNA TGTGCCAGCAGTTCAGGTTCTAGGCCCCTCCACTTT. This sequence encodes CASSSGSRPLHF.